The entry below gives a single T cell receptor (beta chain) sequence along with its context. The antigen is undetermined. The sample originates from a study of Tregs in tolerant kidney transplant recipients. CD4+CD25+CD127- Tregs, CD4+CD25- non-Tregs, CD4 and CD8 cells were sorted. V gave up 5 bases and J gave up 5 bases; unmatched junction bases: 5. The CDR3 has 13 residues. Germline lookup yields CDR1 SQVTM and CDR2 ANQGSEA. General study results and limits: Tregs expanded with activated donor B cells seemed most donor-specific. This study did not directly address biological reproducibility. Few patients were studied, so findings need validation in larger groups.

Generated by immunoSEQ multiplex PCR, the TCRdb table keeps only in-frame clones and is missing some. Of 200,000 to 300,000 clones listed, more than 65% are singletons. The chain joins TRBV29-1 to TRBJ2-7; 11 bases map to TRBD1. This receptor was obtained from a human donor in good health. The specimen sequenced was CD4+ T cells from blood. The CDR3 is CSVIGTGGNEQYF. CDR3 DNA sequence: TGCAGCGTTATCGGGACAGGGGGGAACGAGCAGTACTTC.